One sample yielded the 9 T cell receptor beta chains listed below, sequenced in a study of early T cells in non-severe SARS-CoV-2 infection. MiXCR was run by TCRdb on the 5' RACE reads, yielding one entry per CDR3 protein. The table lists roughly 50,000 distinct CDR3 sequences, 5.5% to 6.5% of them singletons. The sequenced material came from whole blood. The receptors here all came from an adult who was a healthcare worker with PCR-confirmed SARS-CoV-2 infection or an uninfected control (not recorded which).

The table lists this clonotype with many counts. This sequence joins TRBV19 and TRBJ2-2, with 9 bases fitting TRBD1. The CDR3 totals 18 residues. The germline V gene has CDR1 LNHDA and CDR2 SQIVND (reference sequence). The V gene end was trimmed by 2 bases and the J gene end by 3 bases; junction bases not matched to a gene: 10. CDR3 nucleotides: TGTGCCAGTAGTATATGGGCCCCGACAGGGGGGTACACCGGGGAGCTGTTTTTT. This translates into CASSIWAPTGGYTGELFF.

This clonotype appeared a few times. The rearrangement joins TRBV6-5 to TRBJ1-2, with 8 bases fitting TRBD1. CDR3 length: 15 residues. J was trimmed by 8 bases and V by 0 bases; bases with no gene match: 8. In germline, CDR1 is MNHEY, CDR2 SVGAGI. The CDR3 protein is CASSYSSGTGYGYTF. CDR3 nucleotides: TGTGCCAGCAGTTACTCGTCCGGGACAGGCTACGGCTACACCTTC.

At least ten counts were recorded for this clonotype. The rearrangement joins TRBV28 to TRBJ2-3; D not resolved. Trimming shortened V by 3 bases and J by 2 bases, and 6 bases separated the two germline ends. This CDR3 is 13 amino acids long. Germline V lookup: CDR1 MDHEN, CDR2 SYDVKM. CDR3 protein: CASSFSFTDTQYF. CDR3 coding DNA: TGTGCCAGCAGTTTCTCGTTCACAGATACGCAGTATTTT.

This clonotype occurred many times. The chain joins TRBV3-1 to TRBJ2-1, with TRBD2 matching over 11 bases. Losses at the gene ends were 6 bases for V and 4 bases for J; bases not matched to a gene: 5. Germline V gene lookup returns CDR1 LGHDT and CDR2 YNNKEL (reference sequence). This CDR3 has 15 residues. For the CDR3, the DNA is TGTGCCAGCAGTCGGCTAGCGGGGGGTTACAATGAGCAGTTCTTC. Its protein is CASSRLAGGYNEQFF.

This clonotype was counted only a few times. The chain combines TRBV21-1 with TRBJ2-7; TRBD1 was called by the table and not checked on the DNA. TRBV21-1 constitutes a pseudogene. This CDR3 has 15 residues. The CDR3 spells CASSKNGQPSYEQYF. The CDR3 bases are TGTGCCAGCAGCAAAAACGGACAGCCCTCCTACGAGCAGTACTTC.

This chain links TRBV20-1 with TRBJ2-5, with D possibly being TRBD1 or TRBD2 (5 bases each). Germline V gives CDR1 DFQATT, CDR2 SNEGSKA (reference sequence). The V gene lost 6 bases and the J gene lost 1 base, with 15 bases spanning the gap. CDR3 length: 14 amino acids. The CDR3, as DNA: TGCAGTGCACAAGGGGACGCAATCCAAGAGACCCAGTACTTC. Protein sequence: CSAQGDAIQETQYF.

This clonotype was found many times. The chain joins TRBV20-1 to TRBJ2-3, with D maybe TRBD1 (5 bases). The V gene's germline CDR1 is DFQATT and CDR2 SNEGSKA (reference sequence). This CDR3 has 13 amino acids. Deletions cut 1 base from V and 6 bases from J, with 11 bases between. Here the CDR3 DNA reads TGCAGTGCTAGAGTGCAGGGTATGGATACGCAGTATTTT. Translating gives CSARVQGMDTQYF.

This clonotype has at least ten counts. The chain has TRBV20-1 and TRBJ2-7; D is possibly TRBD2 (6 bases). Trimming cost V 2 bases and J 5 bases, with 10 bases left between them. Germline V gives CDR1 DFQATT, CDR2 SNEGSKA (reference sequence). CDR3 length equals 12 residues. The CDR3 bases are TGCAGTGCTAGAAGGGCTAGCGACGAGCAGTACTTC. Its protein is CSARRASDEQYF.

This clonotype was seen more than once but under ten times. V usage is TRBV20-1 and J usage is TRBJ2-5; TRBD2 might be the D (6 bases). V gave up 2 bases and J gave up 4 bases, with 11 bases separating them. This CDR3 comprises 13 residues. Germline CDR1 reads DFQATT; CDR2 reads SNEGSKA (reference sequence). The CDR3 reads CSARLGTGETQYF. In DNA form, the CDR3 reads TGCAGTGCTAGACTGGGGACTGGAGAGACCCAGTACTTC.